One sample yielded the 17 T cell receptor beta chains listed below, sequenced in a study of shared clonotypes between healthy human individuals. Data came from immunoSEQ multiplex PCR; TCRdb stores just in-frame clones and leaves some out. The table has roughly 1,100,000 clones, about 75% seen once. Source material: memory CD4+ T cells sorted from blood. Noted subset: CD45RA-negative fraction. The receptor source for this set is a man in his late teens or twenties in good health.

A single count supports this clone. The V and J genes are TRBV5-8 and TRBJ1-2; 7 nucleotides agree with TRBD1. The ends lost 3 bases at V and 4 bases at J; junction bases unmatched: 6. This CDR3 is 14 amino acids long. Germline values: CDR1 SGHTS, CDR2 YDEGEE. CDR3 sequence: CASSSRGRGYGYTF. As DNA, the CDR3 is TGTGCCAGCAGCTCTAGGGGGCGAGGCTATGGCTACACCTTC.

The chain uses TRBV27 and TRBJ2-7; 7 bases fit TRBD1. This CDR3 has 14 amino acids. Looked up from germline, CDR1 is MNHEY and CDR2 is SMNVEV (reference sequence). V lost 5 bases, J lost 3 bases, and 7 bases stayed unmatched. CDR3 residues: CASSAFRDSYEQYF. The DNA of the CDR3 is TGTGCCAGCAGTGCCTTCCGGGACAGCTACGAGCAGTACTTC.

The chain is built from TRBV18 and TRBJ1-4, with TRBD1 identical over 7 bases. Germline-derived CDR1 and CDR2 are KGHSH and LQKENI. The CDR3 spans 15 residues. Trimming took 2 bases from V and 12 from J; bases not matched to a gene: 12. For the CDR3, the DNA is TGTGCCAGCTCACCAGAAAAGACAGGGACCCAAGAACTGTTTTTT. It codes for CASSPEKTGTQELFF.

Comments on this clone: This same CDR3 is encoded by further DNA sequences in the sample. The rearrangement uses TRBV6-6 and TRBJ1-1; D is perhaps TRBD1 (6 bases). V lost 6 bases to trimming and J lost 0 bases, with 11 bases between them. This CDR3 comprises 14 residues. The germline V gene has CDR1 MNHNY and CDR2 SVGAGI (reference sequence). This CDR3 reads CASRPTGMNTEAFF. In DNA form, the CDR3 reads TGTGCCAGCAGACCCACAGGGATGAACACTGAAGCTTTCTTT.

This sequence joins TRBV5-1 and TRBJ2-3; 16 bases line up with TRBD2. In germline, CDR1 is SGHRS, CDR2 YFSETQ. J lost 0 bases, V lost 4 bases, and 11 bases had no gene match. CDR3 length equals 20 residues. The CDR3: CASSRGLAGGPGSSTDTQYF. CDR3 coding DNA: TGCGCCAGCAGCAGGGGACTAGCGGGAGGGCCTGGAAGTAGCACAGATACGCAGTATTTT. Drawing the rest from reference TRBV5-1 and TRBJ2-3, the complete variable domain is KAGVTQTPRYLIKTRGQQVTLSCSPISGHRSVSWYQQTPGQGLQFLFEYFSETQRNKGNFPGRFSGRQFSNSRSEMNVSTLELGDSALYLCASSRGLAGGPGSSTDTQYFGPGTRLTVL.

CDR3: CASRLGQGNTIYF. The DNA for the CDR3 is TGTGCCAGCAGGCTAGGACAGGGAAACACCATATATTTT. V is TRBV6-6 and J is TRBJ1-3, with D perhaps TRBD1 (6 bases). The CDR3 length is 13 residues. Germline assignment: CDR1 MNHNY and CDR2 SVGAGI (reference sequence). Trimming cost V 6 bases and J 4 bases, with 10 bases left between them.

There are a few counts of this clone. The chain combines TRBV6-5 with TRBJ2-7; no reliable D call. The CDR3 covers 13 residues. Germline V gene sequence: CDR1 MNHEY, CDR2 SVGAGI. With 6 bases removed from V and 3 bases from J, the gap between germline ends came to 12 bases. The CDR3 loop reads CASRDLDRYEQYF. The CDR3 nucleotides read TGTGCCAGCAGAGATCTGGACCGCTACGAGCAGTACTTC.

This clone has just one count. The gene calls are TRBV5-1 and TRBJ2-2; D uncertain. The CDR3 extends over 15 amino acids. V lost 1 base and J lost 0, with 7 bases in between. Germline CDR1 SGHRS, CDR2 YFSETQ. Here the CDR3 reads CASSLITTNTGELFF. The CDR3 DNA sequence: TGCGCCAGCAGCTTGATCACTACGAACACCGGGGAGCTGTTTTTT.

A single count supports this clone. V gene TRBV7-2 combines with J gene TRBJ2-1, with TRBD2 identical over 9 bases. Per germline, CDR1 SGHTA and CDR2 FQGNSA. The CDR3 has 16 residues. Losses at the gene ends were 5 bases for V and 8 bases for J; bases not matched to a gene: 13. The CDR3 DNA is TGTGCCAGCAGCCGCTACCCGGCGGGAGGGTCAGATGAGCAGTTCTTC. Its translation: CASSRYPAGGSDEQFF.

The genes are TRBV10-2 and TRBJ2-2; the D is unclear. The length of the CDR3 is 15 residues. CDR1 is WSHSY and CDR2 is SAAADI in the germline V gene. Trimming removed 8 bases at V and 1 base at J, with 14 bases between. The CDR3 DNA follows: TGCGCCAGCGGCACTTCCCCGGGGAACACCGGGGAGCTGTTTTTT. Amino acids: CASGTSPGNTGELFF.

This CDR3 reads CASRGGRTGDTEAFF. Written as DNA, the CDR3 is TGTGCCAGCCGGGGCGGGAGGACAGGGGACACTGAAGCTTTCTTT. The V gene is TRBV6-1, the J gene TRBJ1-1, with 9 bases fitting TRBD1. The germline V gene has CDR1 MNHNS and CDR2 SASEGT. V lost 8 bases and J lost 3; bases outside the gene matches: 10. There are 15 residues in the CDR3.

This clone occurred many times. This chain's CDR3 is CASSHGLARETQYF. CDR3 DNA: TGCGCCAGCAGCCACGGACTAGCGCGGGAGACCCAGTACTTC. The rearrangement joins TRBV4-1 to TRBJ2-5; 9 bases are a match to TRBD2. V lost 3 bases, J lost 5 bases, and 4 bases stayed unmatched. CDR3 length: 14 residues. Germline-derived CDR1 and CDR2 are MGHRA and YSYEKL.

This CDR3 reads CASSATYFSNQPQHF. The DNA for the CDR3 is TGTGCCAGCAGCGCGACATACTTTAGCAATCAGCCCCAGCATTTT. The genes are TRBV7-8 and TRBJ1-5; no firm D call. Trimming cost V 5 bases and J 0 bases, with 11 bases left between them. This CDR3 contains 15 residues. In germline, CDR1 is SGHVS, CDR2 FQNEAQ.

V usage is TRBV18 and J usage is TRBJ1-1, with D maybe TRBD1 (5 bases). The CDR3 totals 13 residues. The germline V and J ends were trimmed by 8 bases and 3 bases, with 13 bases remaining between them. CDR1 is KGHSH and CDR2 is LQKENI in the germline V gene. The CDR3 DNA sequence: TGTGCCAGCGCCAGGGTCAGGGACACTGAAGCTTTCTTT. It encodes CASARVRDTEAFF.

The V and J genes are TRBV9 and TRBJ1-3; possibly TRBD1 for D (6 bases). Looked up from germline, CDR1 is SGDLS and CDR2 is YYNGEE. This CDR3 comprises 18 residues. The germline V and J ends were trimmed by 4 bases and 1 base, with 21 bases remaining between them. For the CDR3, the DNA is TGTGCCAGCAGCCCCCTCCAGGGGCCCCTGAGGTCTGGAAACACCATATATTTT. This translates into CASSPLQGPLRSGNTIYF.

This chain links TRBV7-2 with TRBJ1-1, with D unclear. V was pared by 3 bases and J by 3 bases, with 8 bases between. Germline V lookup: CDR1 SGHTA, CDR2 FQGNSA. This CDR3 is built from 13 residues. In DNA form, the CDR3 reads TGTGCCAGCAGCTTTGCACAGTACACTGAAGCTTTCTTT. Its translation is CASSFAQYTEAFF.

The chain joins TRBV4-3 to TRBJ1-2, with TRBD1 identical over 9 bases. This CDR3 is 17 amino acids long. Germline V gene data show CDR1 as LGHNA and CDR2 as YSLEER. V shed 0 bases and J 5 bases; nucleotides not matched to a gene: 10. CDR3 residues: CASSQDEGQGIRYGYTF. The CDR3 DNA sequence: TGCGCCAGCAGCCAAGATGAAGGACAGGGGATAAGGTATGGCTACACCTTC.